This T cell receptor (beta chain) was sequenced in a study of metastatic and nonmetastatic thyroid tumors (dated by TCRdb to between 2020 and 2021). In the study overall: Repertoires from peripheral blood and from tumor or nodule tissue samples of malignant and benign thyroid patients were compared. The investigation overall reported the following: TCR beta diversity was reported as significantly higher in malignant tumors than in benign nodules, in both blood and tumor samples.

This clone has at least ten counts. It lacks a known antigen. There are no base qualities to consult, and no much larger clone falls within one base. Library generation was performed with PCR. TCRdb records Illumina HiSeq 4000 as the sequencer. High-throughput sequencing was used to profile the TCR beta-chain CDR3 region of every patient. The authors processed their data as follows. Drawing on CDR3 differences between clinicopathological groups, the researchers built a classifier meant to tell apart patients with distant-metastatic papillary thyroid cancer. The Shannon index was used to assess repertoire diversity, and the Morisita-Horn index was used to assess tumor-blood repertoire similarity. The raw public data were reprocessed by TCRdb itself: fastp quality trimming at Q25, MiXCR clonotype calling, in-frame beta chains only. The V and J calls follow TCRdb's processing rather than the paper's. For this sample there are 40,000 to 45,000 clones; 3% to 3.5% appear just once. 10% of the sample is in the top ten clones.

CDR1 and CDR2, looked up from the germline V gene, are SGHVS and FNYEAQ. Measured from the cysteine to the phenylalanine, the CDR3 is 16 residues long. Only CDR3 DNA remains: 48 bases, in frame from the first base. The junction carries 16 bases between V and J, which are trimmed by 1 base and 4 bases respectively. No treatment had been received by any patient before thyroid surgery. Using T-cell receptor beta sequencing, the study looked back at clinical samples from patients collected from 2012 to 2018. Rearrangement joined TRBV7-6 to TRBJ1-2; TRBD1 might be the D gene, on 5 matching bases. This receptor was obtained from a female donor with papillary thyroid cancer or a benign thyroid nodule (not recorded which). Some clones in this sample may be carry-over from other donors' samples. The sequenced material came from blood. The CDR3 region: CASSLGGRGGLYGYTF. The DNA sequence is as follows: TGTGCCAGCAGCTTAGGTGGGAGGGGTGGCCTCTATGGCTACACCTTC.